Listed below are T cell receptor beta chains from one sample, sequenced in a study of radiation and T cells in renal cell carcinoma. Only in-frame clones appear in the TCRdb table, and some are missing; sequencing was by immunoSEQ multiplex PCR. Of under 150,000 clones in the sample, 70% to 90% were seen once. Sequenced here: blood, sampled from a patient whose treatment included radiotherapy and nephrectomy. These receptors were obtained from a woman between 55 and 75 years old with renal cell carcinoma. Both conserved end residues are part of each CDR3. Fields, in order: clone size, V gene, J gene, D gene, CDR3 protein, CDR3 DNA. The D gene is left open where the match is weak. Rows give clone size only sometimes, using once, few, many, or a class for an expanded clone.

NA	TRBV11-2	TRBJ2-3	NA	CASSQSTDTQYF	TGTGCCAGCAGCCAGAGCACAGATACGCAGTATTTT
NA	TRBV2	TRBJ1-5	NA	CASSQNSNQPQHF	TGTGCCAGCAGTCAAAATAGCAATCAGCCCCAGCATTTT
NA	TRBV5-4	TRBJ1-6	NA	CASSLERGRNNSPLHF	TGTGCCAGCAGCTTGGAGAGGGGTCGGAATAATTCACCCCTCCACTTT
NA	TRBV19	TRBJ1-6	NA	CASSTPGTSYNSPLHF	TGTGCCAGTAGTACTCCAGGGACGTCCTATAATTCACCCCTCCACTTT
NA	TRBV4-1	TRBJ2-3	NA	CASSQDRGPTTRGTDTQYF	TGCGCCAGCAGCCAAGATAGGGGACCTACTACCCGGGGCACAGATACGCAGTATTTT
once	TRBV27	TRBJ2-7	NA	CASRGLDSTYEQYF	TGTGCCAGCAGGGGACTGGACAGTACCTACGAGCAGTACTTC
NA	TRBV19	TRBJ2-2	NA	CASSTDTGLPGELFF	TGTGCCAGTAGTACGGACACCGGGCTACCCGGGGAGCTGTTTTTT
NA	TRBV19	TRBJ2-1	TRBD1	CASSMTRTGGNEQFF	TGTGCCAGTAGTATGACAAGGACAGGGGGCAATGAGCAGTTCTTC
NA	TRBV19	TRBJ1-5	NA	CASSMGPDGSNQPQHF	TGTGCCAGTAGTATGGGCCCAGATGGGAGCAATCAGCCCCAGCATTTT
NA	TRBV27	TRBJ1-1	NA	CASTGWGDTEAFF	TGTGCCAGCACCGGATGGGGAGACACTGAAGCTTTCTTT
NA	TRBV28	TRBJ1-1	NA	CAIPGLAATEAFF	TGTGCCATCCCGGGACTCGCAGCAACTGAAGCTTTCTTT
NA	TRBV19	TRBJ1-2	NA	CASSIDQQDRENGYTF	TGTGCCAGTAGTATAGATCAGCAGGACCGGGAAAATGGCTACACCTTC
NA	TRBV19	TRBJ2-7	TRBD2	CASSTSGGAYEQYF	TGTGCCAGTAGTACTAGCGGGGGGGCCTACGAGCAGTACTTC
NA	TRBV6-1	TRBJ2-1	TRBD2	CASSEASGGYNEQFF	TGTGCCAGCAGTGAAGCTAGCGGGGGATACAATGAGCAGTTCTTC
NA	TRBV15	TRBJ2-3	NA	CATSREQGRDTQYF	TGTGCCACCAGCAGAGAACAGGGTAGGGATACGCAGTATTTT
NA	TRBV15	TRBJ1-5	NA	CATSRDRAGNQPQHF	TGTGCCACCAGCAGAGACAGGGCGGGCAATCAGCCCCAGCATTTT
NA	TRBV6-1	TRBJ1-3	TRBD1	CASSVPGGDTIYF	TGTGCCAGCAGTGTACCAGGGGGGGACACCATATATTTT
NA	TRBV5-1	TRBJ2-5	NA	CASSLTRDSWGETQYF	TGCGCCAGCAGCTTGACCCGGGACTCCTGGGGGGAGACCCAGTACTTC
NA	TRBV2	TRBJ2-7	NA	CASSEGAVNEQYF	TGTGCCAGCAGTGAAGGGGCCGTTAACGAGCAGTACTTC
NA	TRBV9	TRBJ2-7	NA	CASSVGQGSREQYF	TGTGCCAGCAGCGTAGGGCAGGGCAGCCGCGAGCAGTACTTC
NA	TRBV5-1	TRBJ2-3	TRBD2	CASSREGGSTDTQYF	TGCGCCAGCAGCCGGGAGGGGGGAAGCACAGATACGCAGTATTTT
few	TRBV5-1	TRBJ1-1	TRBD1	CASNPRQGGTEAFF	TGCGCCAGCAACCCGAGACAGGGGGGCACTGAAGCTTTCTTT
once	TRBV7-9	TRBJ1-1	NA	CASSLAGNTEAFF	TGTGCCAGCAGCTTAGCGGGGAACACTGAAGCTTTCTTT
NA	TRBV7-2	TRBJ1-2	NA	CASSPVYGYTF	TGTGCCAGCAGCCCAGTCTATGGCTACACCTTC
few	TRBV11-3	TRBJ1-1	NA	CASSPRGVNTEAFF	TGTGCCAGCAGCCCCCGTGGGGTGAACACTGAAGCTTTCTTT
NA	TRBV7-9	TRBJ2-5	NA	CATRWIQETQYF	TGTGCCACCCGGTGGATCCAAGAGACCCAGTACTTC
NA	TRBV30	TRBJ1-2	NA	CAWSGPGPYGYTF	TGTGCCTGGAGTGGTCCGGGACCCTATGGCTACACCTTC
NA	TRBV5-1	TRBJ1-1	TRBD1	CASSLMGQGVTEAFF	TGCGCCAGCAGCTTGATGGGACAGGGAGTTACTGAAGCTTTCTTT
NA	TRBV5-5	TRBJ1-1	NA	CASSFRAGSGTEAFF	TGTGCCAGCAGCTTTAGGGCAGGGAGTGGAACTGAAGCTTTCTTT
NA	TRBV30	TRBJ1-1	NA	CAWSSRGESFF	TGTGCCTGGTCCAGCCGGGGGGAGTCTTTCTTT
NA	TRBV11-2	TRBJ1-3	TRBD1	CASSSRLQGEGNTIYF	TGTGCCAGCAGCTCCCGCCTACAGGGGGAAGGAAACACCATATATTTT
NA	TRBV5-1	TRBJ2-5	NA	CASSARTVSQETQYF	TGCGCCAGCAGCGCCAGAACTGTGTCTCAAGAGACCCAGTACTTC
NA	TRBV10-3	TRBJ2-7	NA	CAISAQGYEQYF	TGTGCCATCAGCGCCCAGGGCTACGAGCAGTACTTC